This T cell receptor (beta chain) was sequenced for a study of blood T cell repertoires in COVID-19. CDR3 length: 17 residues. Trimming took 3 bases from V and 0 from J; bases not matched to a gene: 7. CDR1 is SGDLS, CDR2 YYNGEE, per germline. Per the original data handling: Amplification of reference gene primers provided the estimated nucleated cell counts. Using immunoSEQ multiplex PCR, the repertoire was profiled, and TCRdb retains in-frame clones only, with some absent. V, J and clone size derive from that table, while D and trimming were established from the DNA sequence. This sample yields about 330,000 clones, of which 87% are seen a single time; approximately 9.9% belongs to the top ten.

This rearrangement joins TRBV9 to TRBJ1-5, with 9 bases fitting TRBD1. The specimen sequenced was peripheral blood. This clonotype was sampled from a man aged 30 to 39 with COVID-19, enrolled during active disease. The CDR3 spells CASSAGTGTISNQPQHF. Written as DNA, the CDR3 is TGTGCCAGCAGCGCCGGGACAGGGACCATTAGCAATCAGCCCCAGCATTTT.